This paragraph reports one TCR beta chain. This table comes from immunoSEQ multiplex PCR, and its TCRdb copy is limited to in-frame clones, with some not included. The profile shows roughly 68,000 clones, 85% to 95% of them singletons. Germline CDR1 and CDR2: SGHAT and FQNNGV. V gave up 2 bases and J gave up 6 bases, with 4 bases separating them. The CDR3 runs 12 residues. This record comes from a study of technical replicates of blood from a few donors. This chain links TRBV11-2 with TRBJ1-4; unclear D gene. The specimen was T cells isolated from PBMCs. The TCR originated in a human donor in good health. The CDR3 region has the DNA TGTGCCAGCAGCTTACTCTATGAAAAACTGTTTTTT. Amino acids: CASSLLYEKLFF.